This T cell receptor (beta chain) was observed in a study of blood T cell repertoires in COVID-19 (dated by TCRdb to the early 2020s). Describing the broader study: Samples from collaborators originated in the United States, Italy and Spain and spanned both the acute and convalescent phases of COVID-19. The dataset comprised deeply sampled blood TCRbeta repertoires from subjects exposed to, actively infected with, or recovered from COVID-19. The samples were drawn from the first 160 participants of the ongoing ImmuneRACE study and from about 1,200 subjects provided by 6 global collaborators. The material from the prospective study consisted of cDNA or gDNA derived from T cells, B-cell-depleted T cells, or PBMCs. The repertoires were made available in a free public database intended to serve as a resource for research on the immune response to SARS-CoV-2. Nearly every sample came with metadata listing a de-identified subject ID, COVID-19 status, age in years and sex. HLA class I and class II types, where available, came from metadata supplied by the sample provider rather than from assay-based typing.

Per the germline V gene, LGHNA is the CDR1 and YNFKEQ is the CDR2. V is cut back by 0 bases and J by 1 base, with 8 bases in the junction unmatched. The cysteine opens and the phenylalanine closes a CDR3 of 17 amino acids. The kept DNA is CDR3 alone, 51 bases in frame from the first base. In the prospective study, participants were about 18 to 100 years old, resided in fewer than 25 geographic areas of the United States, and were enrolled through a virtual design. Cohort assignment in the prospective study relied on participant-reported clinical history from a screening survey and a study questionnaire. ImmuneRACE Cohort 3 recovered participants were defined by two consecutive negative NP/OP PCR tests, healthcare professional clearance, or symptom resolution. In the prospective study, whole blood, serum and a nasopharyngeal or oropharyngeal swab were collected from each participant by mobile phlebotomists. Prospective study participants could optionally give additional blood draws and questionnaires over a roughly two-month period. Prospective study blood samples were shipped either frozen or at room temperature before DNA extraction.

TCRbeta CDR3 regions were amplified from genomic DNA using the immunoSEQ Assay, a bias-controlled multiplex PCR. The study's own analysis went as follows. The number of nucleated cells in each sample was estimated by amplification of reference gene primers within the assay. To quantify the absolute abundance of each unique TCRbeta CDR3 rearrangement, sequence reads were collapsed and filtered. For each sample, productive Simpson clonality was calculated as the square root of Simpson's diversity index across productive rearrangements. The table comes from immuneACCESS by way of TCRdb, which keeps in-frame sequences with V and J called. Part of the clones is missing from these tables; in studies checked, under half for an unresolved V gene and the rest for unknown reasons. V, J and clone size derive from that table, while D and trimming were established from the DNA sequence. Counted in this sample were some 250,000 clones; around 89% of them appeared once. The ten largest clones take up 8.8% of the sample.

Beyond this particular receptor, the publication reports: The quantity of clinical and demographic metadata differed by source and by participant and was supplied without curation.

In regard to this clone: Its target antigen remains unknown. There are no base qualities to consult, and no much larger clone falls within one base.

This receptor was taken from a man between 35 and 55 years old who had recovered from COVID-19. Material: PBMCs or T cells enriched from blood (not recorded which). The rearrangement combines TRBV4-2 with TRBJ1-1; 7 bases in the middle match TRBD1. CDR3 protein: CASSQDPQTGQNTEAFF. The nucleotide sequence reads TGTGCCAGCAGCCAAGACCCCCAGACAGGGCAGAACACTGAAGCTTTCTTT.